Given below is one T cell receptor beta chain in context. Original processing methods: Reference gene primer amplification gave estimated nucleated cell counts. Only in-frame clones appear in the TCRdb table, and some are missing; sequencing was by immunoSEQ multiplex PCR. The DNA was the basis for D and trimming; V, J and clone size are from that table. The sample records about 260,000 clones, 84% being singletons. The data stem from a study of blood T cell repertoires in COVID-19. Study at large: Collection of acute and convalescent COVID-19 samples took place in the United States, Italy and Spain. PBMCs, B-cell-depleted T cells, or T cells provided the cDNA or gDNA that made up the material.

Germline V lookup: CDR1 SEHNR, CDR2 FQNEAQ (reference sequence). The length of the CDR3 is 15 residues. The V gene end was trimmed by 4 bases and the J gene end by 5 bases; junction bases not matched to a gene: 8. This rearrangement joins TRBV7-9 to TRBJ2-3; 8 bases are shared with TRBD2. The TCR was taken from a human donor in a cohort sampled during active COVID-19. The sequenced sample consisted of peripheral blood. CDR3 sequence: CASSSATAGGDTQYF. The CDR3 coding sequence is TGTGCCAGCAGCTCCGCTACGGCGGGGGGAGATACGCAGTATTTT.